This T cell receptor beta chain was sequenced during a study of blood T cell repertoires in COVID-19 (TCRdb year 2020). For context, the study as a whole: The collaborator samples originated in the United States, Italy and Spain and spanned the acute and convalescent phases of COVID-19. The material from the prospective study consisted of cDNA or gDNA derived from T cells, B-cell-depleted T cells, or PBMCs. Deeply sampled blood TCRbeta repertoires from subjects exposed to, actively infected with, or recovered from COVID-19 were included in the dataset. A freely available public database, intended as a resource for researchers studying the immune response to SARS-CoV-2, is where the repertoires were released. The samples were drawn from the first 160 participants of the ongoing ImmuneRACE study and from roughly 1,300 subjects provided by 6 global collaborators. Nearly every sample came with metadata listing a de-identified subject ID, COVID-19 status, age in years and sex. HLA class I and class II types, where available, came from metadata supplied by the sample provider rather than from assay-based typing. General findings and caveats noted by the study authors: How much clinical and demographic metadata was included differed by source and by participant, and the metadata was provided uncurated.

Each collaborating institution followed its own protocols to collect whole blood in K2EDTA tubes. For TCRbeta analysis, collaborators shipped samples as frozen whole blood, isolated PBMCs, or DNA extracted from either of those sample types. The CDR3, from cysteine to phenylalanine, totals 16 residues. CDR3 DNA only is kept here, 48 bases in frame from base 1. V trim: 2 bases; J trim: 5 bases; unmatched bases: 13. Based on the germline V gene, the CDR1 and CDR2 sequences are SQVTM and ANQGSEA. TCRbeta CDR3 regions were amplified from genomic DNA by means of the immunoSEQ Assay, a bias-controlled multiplex PCR. The study's own analysis went as follows. Within the assay, amplification of reference gene primers was used to estimate how many nucleated cells each sample contained. To quantify the absolute abundance of each unique TCRbeta CDR3 rearrangement, sequence reads were collapsed and filtered. Productive Simpson clonality was computed per sample as the square root of Simpson's diversity index over productive rearrangements. This immuneACCESS table, as held by TCRdb, lists in-frame sequences with V and J called but not all clones. Of the missing ones, under half trace to an unresolved V gene in checked studies; the others have no known cause. That table furnishes V, J and clone size, whereas the DNA furnished D and trimming. This sample has about 150,000 clones in its table, and over 75% of those were observed once. The top ten clonotypes cover 15% of the sample.

To note about this clone: This clone's antigen is unknown. Base quality data are lacking; no much larger clone is found one base away.

This chain joins TRBV29-1 to TRBJ2-5, and 8 junction bases match TRBD2. This clonotype originated in a middle-aged woman with acute or convalescent COVID-19. Material: peripheral blood. The DNA sequence is TGCAGCGTTGAACGGGGGGGGAGAAAAGTTTCGGAGACCCAGTACTTC. Translated, it gives CSVERGGRKVSETQYF.